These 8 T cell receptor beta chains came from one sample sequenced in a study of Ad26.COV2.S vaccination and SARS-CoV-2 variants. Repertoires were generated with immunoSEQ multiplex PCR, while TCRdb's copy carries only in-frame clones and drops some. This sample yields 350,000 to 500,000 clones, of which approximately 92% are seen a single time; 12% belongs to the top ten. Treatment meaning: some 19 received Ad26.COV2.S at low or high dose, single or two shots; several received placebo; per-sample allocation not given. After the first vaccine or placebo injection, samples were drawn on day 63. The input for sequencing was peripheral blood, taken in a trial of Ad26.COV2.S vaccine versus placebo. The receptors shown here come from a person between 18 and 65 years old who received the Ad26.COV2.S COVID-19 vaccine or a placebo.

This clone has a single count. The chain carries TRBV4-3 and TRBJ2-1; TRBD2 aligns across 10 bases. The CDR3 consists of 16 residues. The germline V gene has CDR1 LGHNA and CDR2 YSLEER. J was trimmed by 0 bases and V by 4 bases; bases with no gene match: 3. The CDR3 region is CASSRRTSGSYNEQFF. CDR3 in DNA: TGCGCCAGCAGCCGACGGACTAGCGGCTCCTACAATGAGCAGTTCTTC.

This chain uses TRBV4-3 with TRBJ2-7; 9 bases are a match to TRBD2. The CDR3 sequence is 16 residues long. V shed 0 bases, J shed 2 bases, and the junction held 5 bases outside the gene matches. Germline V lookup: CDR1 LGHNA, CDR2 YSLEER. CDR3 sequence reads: CASSQDLAGNPYEQYF. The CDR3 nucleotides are TGCGCCAGCAGCCAAGATCTAGCGGGAAATCCCTACGAGCAGTACTTC.

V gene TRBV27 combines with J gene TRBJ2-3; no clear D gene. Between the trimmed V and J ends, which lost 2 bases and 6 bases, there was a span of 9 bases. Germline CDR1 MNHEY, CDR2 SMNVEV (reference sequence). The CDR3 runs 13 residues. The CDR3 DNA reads TGTGCCAGCAGTTTAGTCCCGCGTGATACGCAGTATTTT. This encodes CASSLVPRDTQYF.

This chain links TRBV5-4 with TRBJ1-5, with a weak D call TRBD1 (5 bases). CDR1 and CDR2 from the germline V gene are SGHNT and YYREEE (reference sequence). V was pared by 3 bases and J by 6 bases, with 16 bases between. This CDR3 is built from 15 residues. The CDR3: CASSSGGEVVQPQHF. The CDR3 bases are TGTGCCAGCAGCTCGGGAGGGGAGGTAGTTCAGCCCCAGCATTTT.

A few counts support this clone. CDR3 residues: CASSRRGGNQPQHF. CDR3 DNA: TGTGCCAGCAGCCGCAGGGGTGGGAATCAGCCCCAGCATTTT. The rearrangement links TRBV7-2 to TRBJ1-5, with D perhaps TRBD1 (6 bases). Germline V gene lookup returns CDR1 SGHTA and CDR2 FQGNSA. The germline V and J ends were trimmed by 5 bases and 4 bases, with 12 bases remaining between them. This CDR3 comprises 14 residues.

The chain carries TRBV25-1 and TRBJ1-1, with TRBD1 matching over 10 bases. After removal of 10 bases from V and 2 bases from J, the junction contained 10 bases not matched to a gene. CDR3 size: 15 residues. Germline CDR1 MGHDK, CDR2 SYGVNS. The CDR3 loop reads CANSGTGALNTEAFF. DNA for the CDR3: TGTGCCAACAGCGGGACAGGGGCCTTAAACACTGAAGCTTTCTTT.

CDR3 coding DNA: TGTGCCAGCAGCTTCCCCAGCGTAAGGGACGAGCAGTACTTC. It encodes CASSFPSVRDEQYF. The gene calls are TRBV7-2 and TRBJ2-7; D gene ambiguous. The V gene lost 3 bases and the J gene lost 5 bases, with 14 bases spanning the gap. Germline V gene sequence: CDR1 SGHTA, CDR2 FQGNSA. This CDR3 is 14 amino acids long.

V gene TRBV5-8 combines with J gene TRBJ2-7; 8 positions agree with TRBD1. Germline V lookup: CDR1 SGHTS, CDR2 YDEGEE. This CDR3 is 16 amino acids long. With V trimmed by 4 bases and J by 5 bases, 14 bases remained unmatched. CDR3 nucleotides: TGTGCCAGCAGCCCTTTGGGTTCAGGGGGCCGGGACGAGCAGTACTTC. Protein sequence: CASSPLGSGGRDEQYF.